This TCR beta chain was captured in a study of graft-versus-host responses after intestinal transplantation. Study overall: The study gave all recipients anti-thymocyte globulin induction, then tacrolimus and steroids for approximately three years. Study findings and constraints: Among circulating GvH clones, peak levels were associated with early post-transplant declines in HvG clones.

On this clone itself: Its antigen remains unidentified.

Germline V gives CDR1 PRHDT, CDR2 FYEKMQ (reference sequence). Trimming took 3 bases from V and 0 from J; bases not matched to a gene: 6. There are 16 residues in the CDR3. The data were produced by immunoSEQ multiplex PCR, yet TCRdb's version contains in-frame clones alone and is incomplete. This table holds about 93,000 clones, 80% to 95% found once. The chain links TRBV13 to TRBJ2-3; 7 bases match TRBD2. The specimen comprised unstimulated CD8+ T cells sorted from spleen or lymph node cells, sampled before intestinal transplant. This TCR derives from a human donor who received an intestinal transplant. This CDR3 reads CASSFSGAYSTDTQYF. The CDR3 bases are TGTGCCAGCAGCTTCAGCGGGGCCTATAGCACAGATACGCAGTATTTT.